This T cell receptor beta chain is from a study of cytomegalovirus exposure and HLA in healthy donors. As for the study in general: In a previous analysis, 110 million or so unique TCR beta sequences were found from 150 million to 200 million T cells. About 85 million unique TCR sequences came from HLA-typed donors in an early release.

V trimming: 3 bases; J trimming: 7 bases; junction bases outside the gene matches: 8. Germline V CDR1 and CDR2: LNHDA, SQIVND (reference sequence). The CDR3 sequence is 14 residues long. The PCR employed 60 Vbeta primers together with 13 Jbeta primers. Per the original methods: Later, an analysis found about 80 million unique TCR beta chains, and about 10 million of these were shared. TCRdb's copy holds only in-frame clones and misses some; the assay was immunoSEQ multiplex PCR. V and J calls and clone size come straight from that table; D and trimming were deduced from the DNA. The table has around 210,000 clones, roughly 78% seen once.

V usage is TRBV19 and J usage is TRBJ2-5; 7 bases line up with TRBD1. The clonotype was recovered from a boy younger than 18 in good health and CMV-seronegative. The sample was PBMCs. This CDR3 reads CASSIGRGQWTQYF. The CDR3 bases are TGTGCCAGTAGTATTGGTAGGGGGCAGTGGACCCAGTACTTC.